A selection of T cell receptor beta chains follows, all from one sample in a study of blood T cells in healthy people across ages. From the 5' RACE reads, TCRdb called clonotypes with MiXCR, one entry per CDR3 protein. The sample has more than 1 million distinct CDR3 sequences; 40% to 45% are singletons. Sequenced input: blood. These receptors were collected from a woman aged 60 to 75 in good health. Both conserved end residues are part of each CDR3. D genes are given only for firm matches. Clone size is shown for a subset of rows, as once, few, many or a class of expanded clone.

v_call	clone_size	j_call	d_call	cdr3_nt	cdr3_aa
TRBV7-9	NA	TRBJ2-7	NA	TGTGCCAGCAGCTCCCTCGGGAGCTCCTACGAGCAGTACTTC	CASSSLGSSYEQYF
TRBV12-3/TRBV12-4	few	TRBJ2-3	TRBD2	TGTGCCAGCAGTCCAGGGCTAGCGGGAGTATTTCGCACAGATACGCAGTATTTT	CASSPGLAGVFRTDTQYF
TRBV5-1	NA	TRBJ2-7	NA	TGCGCCAGCAGCTTGCAGCTCAGGGATTACGAGCAGTACTTC	CASSLQLRDYEQYF
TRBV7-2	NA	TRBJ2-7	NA	TGTGCCAGCAGCCCGTTGCGGGGTTACGAGCAGTACTTC	CASSPLRGYEQYF
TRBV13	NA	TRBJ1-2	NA	TGTGCCAGCAGCTCGAATGGTGGGCCGGGAGGCTACACCTTC	CASSSNGGPGGYTF
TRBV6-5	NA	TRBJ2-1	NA	TGTGCCAGCAGTTTGGGGCGGGAACGGAATGAGCAGTTCTTC	CASSLGRERNEQFF
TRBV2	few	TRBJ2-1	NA	TGTGCCAGCCAGATCCGGACGCCTCTCCCTAATGAGCAGTTCTTC	CASQIRTPLPNEQFF
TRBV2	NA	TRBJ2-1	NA	TGTGCCAGCAAGGGCCCAGTGGGTGAGCAGTTCTTC	CASKGPVGEQFF
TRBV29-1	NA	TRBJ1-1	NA	TGCAGCGGTGCGGCAGGGGTAAACACTGAAGCTTTCTTT	CSGAAGVNTEAFF
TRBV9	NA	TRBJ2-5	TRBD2	TGTGCCAGCAGCGTATCGGGACTAACCCAAGAGACCCAGTACTTC	CASSVSGLTQETQYF
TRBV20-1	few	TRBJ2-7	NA	TGCAGTGCTAGAAACCGGGACTTGACCTACGAGCAGTACTTC	CSARNRDLTYEQYF
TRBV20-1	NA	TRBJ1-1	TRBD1	TGCAGTGCTTATCTTGTACAGGGGTATTCTGAAGCTTTCTTT	CSAYLVQGYSEAFF
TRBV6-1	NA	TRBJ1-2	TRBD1	TGTGCCAGCAATAAACTCCCGGGACAGGGGAATGGCTACACCTTC	CASNKLPGQGNGYTF
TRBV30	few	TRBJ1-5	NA	TGTGCCTGGAGTCCACAGAATCAGCCCCAGCATTTT	CAWSPQNQPQHF
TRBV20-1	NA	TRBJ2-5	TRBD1	TGCAGTGCTAGGGACAGGGGTGGGGACCAAGAGACCCAGTACTTC	CSARDRGGDQETQYF
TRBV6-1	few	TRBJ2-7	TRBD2	TGTGCCAGCAGTGCGAGTAGCGGGAGGTACGAGCAGTACTTC	CASSASSGRYEQYF
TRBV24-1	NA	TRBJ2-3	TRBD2	TGTGCCACCAGCCCCTCCGGGGAGGGGGATACGCAGTATTTT	CATSPSGEGDTQYF
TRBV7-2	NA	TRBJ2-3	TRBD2	TGTGCCAGCAGCTGGGACCCCGGGACTAGCTCGGCAGATACGCAGTATTTT	CASSWDPGTSSADTQYF
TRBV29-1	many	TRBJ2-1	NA	TGCAGCGCAGCGGCGTACAATGAGCAGTTCTTC	CSAAAYNEQFF
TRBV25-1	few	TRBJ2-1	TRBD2	TGTGCCAGCACGGCCCCCCGACTAGCGGGAGGAGGAGGCAATGAGCAGTTCTTC	CASTAPRLAGGGGNEQFF
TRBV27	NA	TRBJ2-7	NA	TGTGCCAGCAGTGGGAGACAGGCCTACGAGCAGTACTTC	CASSGRQAYEQYF
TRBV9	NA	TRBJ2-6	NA	TGTGCCAGCAGCAAAACCACCGGGACAAGGAACTCTGGGGCCAACGTCCTGACTTTC	CASSKTTGTRNSGANVLTF
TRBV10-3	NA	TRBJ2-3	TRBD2	TGTGCCATCAGTGATGGGACTAGCGGCACAGATACGCAGTATTTT	CAISDGTSGTDTQYF
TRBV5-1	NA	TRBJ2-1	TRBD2	TGCGCCAGCAGCGGGGGTCTGGCCGCGGGAGGGCCAGGGAATGAGCAGTTCTTC	CASSGGLAAGGPGNEQFF
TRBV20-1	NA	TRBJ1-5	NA	TGCAGTGCGCTTGACAGCAGAGGGCCCTGGGGCAGTCAGCCCCAGCATTTT	CSALDSRGPWGSQPQHF
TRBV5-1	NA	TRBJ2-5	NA	TGCGCCAGCAGCTTGGTAGTTATGTCGGAGACCCAGTACTTC	CASSLVVMSETQYF
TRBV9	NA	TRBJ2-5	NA	TGTGCCAGCAGCGTAGGGGAGGGGGGGCGACAAGTAAAAGAGACCCAGTACTTC	CASSVGEGGRQVKETQYF
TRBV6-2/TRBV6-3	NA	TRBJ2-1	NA	TGTGCCAGCAGTACCCGAAGACTTGCCCCCTCCTACAATGAGCAGTTCTTC	CASSTRRLAPSYNEQFF
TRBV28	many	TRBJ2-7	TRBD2	TGTGCCAGCAGCCGAGGGTATAGCGGGAGCCTTAGCTCCTACGAGCAGTACTTC	CASSRGYSGSLSSYEQYF
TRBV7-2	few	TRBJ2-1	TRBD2	TGTGCCAGCAGCTTAGTACTAGCGGGAGGGCTCTACAATGAGCAGTTCTTC	CASSLVLAGGLYNEQFF
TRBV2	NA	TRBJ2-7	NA	TGTGCCAGCAATACTGGAGGCCCGACCTACGAGCAGTACTTC	CASNTGGPTYEQYF
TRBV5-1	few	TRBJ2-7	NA	TGCGCCAGCAGCTTGGGTCCAGGGGTAGGCTACGAGCAGTACTTC	CASSLGPGVGYEQYF